This is a list of T cell receptor beta chains from one sample in a study of CD8 T cells in ankylosing spondylitis. TCRdb re-called the 5' RACE reads with MiXCR, one entry per CDR3 protein. The sample has 200,000 to 250,000 distinct CDR3 sequences, under 35% seen once. Sequencing was done on a sample of blood, either unsorted or a sorted T cell fraction (not recorded which). The receptors derive from a male donor with ankylosing spondylitis or in good health (not recorded which). The CDR3 runs from the conserved cysteine through the conserved F or W. D genes are given only for firm matches. Clone size is given for some rows only: seen once, a few or many times, or a class if the clone is expanded.

size	D	V	J	CDR3	DNA
.	.	TRBV7-9	TRBJ2-7	CASSSTSSDYEQYF	TGTGCCAGCAGCTCTACTAGCTCCGACTACGAGCAGTACTTC
.	.	TRBV3-1	TRBJ2-2	CASSQDRTRGSTTLHYTGELFF	TGTGCCAGCAGCCAAGATAGGACGCGGGGTTCCACAACCCTACATTACACCGGGGAGCTGTTTTTT
many	.	TRBV5-6	TRBJ2-5	CASSLGRVETQYF	TGTGCCAGCAGCTTGGGCCGCGTAGAGACCCAGTACTTC
.	.	TRBV20-1	TRBJ1-4	CSAQRGVEPEKLFF	TGCAGTGCCCAGAGAGGGGTAGAACCTGAAAAACTGTTTTTT
once	.	TRBV11-2	TRBJ2-3	CASSSHWGAVDTQYF	TGTGCCAGCAGCTCCCATTGGGGCGCTGTAGATACGCAGTATTTT
.	.	TRBV12-3/TRBV12-4	TRBJ1-1	CASSSGDTEAFF	TGTGCCAGCAGTTCAGGGGACACTGAAGCTTTCTTT
.	.	TRBV5-1	TRBJ2-2	CASSWTVPGELFF	TGCGCCAGCAGCTGGACAGTCCCCGGGGAGCTGTTTTTT
.	.	TRBV5-6	TRBJ2-3	CASSLAVSATDTQYF	TGTGCCAGCAGCTTGGCGGTCTCAGCCACAGATACGCAGTATTTT
few	TRBD1	TRBV6-1	TRBJ1-1	CASSPWDRADTEAFF	TGTGCCAGCAGTCCCTGGGACAGGGCGGACACTGAAGCTTTCTTT
once	TRBD1	TRBV20-1	TRBJ1-2	CSAREGASPNYGYTF	TGCAGTGCTAGGGAGGGGGCCTCACCTAACTATGGCTACACCTTC
.	TRBD2	TRBV10-2	TRBJ2-7	CASSSLAGVYEQYF	TGCGCCAGCAGTAGCCTAGCGGGGGTCTACGAGCAGTACTTC
few	.	TRBV20-1	TRBJ2-1	CSARRRKDRSYNEQFF	TGCAGTGCTAGAAGGAGGAAAGACAGATCCTACAATGAGCAGTTCTTC
few	TRBD2	TRBV6-2/TRBV6-3	TRBJ2-7	CASSPGERGYSYEQYF	TGTGCCAGCAGCCCCGGGGAGCGGGGGTACTCCTACGAGCAGTACTTC
few	.	TRBV7-2	TRBJ2-7	CASSFHPTLASYEQYF	TGTGCCAGCAGCTTTCACCCCACCTTAGCGAGTTACGAGCAGTACTTC
few	.	TRBV20-1	TRBJ1-5	CSARVRAGGPNQPQHF	TGCAGTGCTAGAGTGCGGGCCGGAGGGCCCAATCAGCCCCAGCATTTT
.	.	TRBV27	TRBJ1-1	CASSLSGTGLNTEAFF	TGTGCCAGCAGTTTATCGGGAACAGGACTAAACACTGAAGCTTTCTTT
few	TRBD2	TRBV7-7	TRBJ2-7	CASSLGSLSGVTYEQYF	TGTGCCAGCAGCTTAGGATCACTGAGCGGGGTGACCTACGAGCAGTACTTC
.	TRBD1	TRBV20-1	TRBJ2-3	CSATGQASTDTQYF	TGCAGTGCTACGGGACAGGCGAGCACAGATACGCAGTATTTT
few	.	TRBV5-5	TRBJ2-2	CASSLGVTNTGELFF	TGTGCCAGCAGCCTGGGCGTGACGAACACCGGGGAGCTGTTTTTT
few	.	TRBV12-3/TRBV12-4	TRBJ2-1	CASSWDFRTANEQFF	TGTGCCAGCAGTTGGGACTTTCGTACAGCCAATGAGCAGTTCTTC
.	.	TRBV20-1	TRBJ2-1	CSANSWGQFF	TGCAGTGCTAACTCGTGGGGGCAGTTCTTC
few	.	TRBV9	TRBJ1-3	CASSVVEQGLDTIYF	TGTGCCAGCAGCGTAGTCGAACAGGGACTAGACACCATATATTTT
few	.	TRBV15	TRBJ2-5	CATSSLQETQYF	TGTGCCACCAGCAGCCTACAAGAGACCCAGTACTTC
.	TRBD1	TRBV15	TRBJ1-5	CATSIPGTGDQPQHF	TGTGCCACCAGCATCCCCGGGACAGGAGATCAGCCCCAGCATTTT
.	.	TRBV5-5	TRBJ1-1	CASSTRGGIIGTEAFF	TGTGCCAGCAGCACCAGGGGAGGAATTATTGGCACTGAAGCTTTCTTT
few	.	TRBV20-1	TRBJ1-6	CSASWGSQNNSPLHF	TGCAGTGCTAGTTGGGGCTCTCAAAATAATTCACCCCTCCACTTT
.	.	TRBV5-1	TRBJ2-3	CASSFLLSTDTQYF	TGCGCCAGCAGCTTTTTACTAAGCACAGATACGCAGTATTTT
few	.	TRBV29-1	TRBJ2-7	CSVEVRQGLPYEQYF	TGCAGCGTTGAAGTTCGACAGGGACTACCGTACGAGCAGTACTTC
.	TRBD1	TRBV29-1	TRBJ2-7	CSALGTGGSEQYF	TGCAGCGCCCTCGGGACAGGGGGCAGTGAGCAGTACTTC
.	TRBD1	TRBV20-1	TRBJ1-2	CSAYPVRQGVNYGYTF	TGCAGTGCCTATCCCGTTAGACAGGGTGTTAACTATGGCTACACCTTC
.	.	TRBV7-8	TRBJ2-3	CASSLGTMLSTDTQYF	TGTGCCAGCAGCTTAGGAACAATGCTAAGCACAGATACGCAGTATTTT
few	TRBD1	TRBV12-3/TRBV12-4	TRBJ2-2	CASSWTGPTGELFF	TGTGCCAGCAGCTGGACAGGGCCCACCGGGGAGCTGTTTTTT
few	.	TRBV28	TRBJ1-2	CASTGGGAPWPGYTF	TGTGCCAGCACCGGCGGAGGCGCCCCATGGCCCGGCTACACCTTC
few	.	TRBV12-3/TRBV12-4	TRBJ1-1	CASRDSLNTEAFF	TGTGCCAGCAGGGACAGCCTGAACACTGAAGCTTTCTTT
.	TRBD1	TRBV12-3/TRBV12-4	TRBJ2-7	CASSRTGGASYEQYF	TGTGCCAGCAGTCGGACAGGGGGCGCCTCCTACGAGCAGTACTTC